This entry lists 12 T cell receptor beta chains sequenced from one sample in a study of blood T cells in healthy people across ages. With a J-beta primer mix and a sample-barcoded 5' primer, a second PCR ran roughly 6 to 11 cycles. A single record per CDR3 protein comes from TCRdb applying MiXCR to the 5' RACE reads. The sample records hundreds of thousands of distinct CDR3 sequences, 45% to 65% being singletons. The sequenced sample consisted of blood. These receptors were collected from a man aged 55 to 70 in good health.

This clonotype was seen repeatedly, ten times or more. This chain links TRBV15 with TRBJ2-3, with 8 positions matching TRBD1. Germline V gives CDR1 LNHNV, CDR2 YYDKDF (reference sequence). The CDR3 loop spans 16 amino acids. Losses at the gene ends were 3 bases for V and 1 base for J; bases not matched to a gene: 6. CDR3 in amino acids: CATSRARGQGTDTQYF. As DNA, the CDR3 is TGTGCCACCAGCAGGGCCCGGGGACAGGGCACAGATACGCAGTATTTT.

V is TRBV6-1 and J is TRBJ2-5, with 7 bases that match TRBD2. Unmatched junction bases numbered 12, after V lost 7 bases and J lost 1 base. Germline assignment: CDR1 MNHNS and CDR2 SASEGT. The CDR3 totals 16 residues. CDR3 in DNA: TGTGCCAGCATTGGACGAGCGGGGACCTTCCAAGAGACCCAGTACTTC. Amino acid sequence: CASIGRAGTFQETQYF.

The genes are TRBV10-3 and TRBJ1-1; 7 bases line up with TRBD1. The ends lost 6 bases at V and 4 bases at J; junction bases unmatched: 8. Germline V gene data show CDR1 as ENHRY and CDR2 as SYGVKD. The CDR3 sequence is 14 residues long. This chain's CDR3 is CAIRTGTAGTEAFF. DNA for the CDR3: TGTGCCATCAGAACCGGGACAGCGGGCACTGAAGCTTTCTTT.

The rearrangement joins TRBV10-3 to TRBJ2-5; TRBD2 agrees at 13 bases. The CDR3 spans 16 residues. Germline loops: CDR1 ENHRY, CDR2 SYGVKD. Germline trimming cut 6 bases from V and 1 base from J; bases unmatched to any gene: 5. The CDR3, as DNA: TGTGCCATCAGGGGGACTAGCGGGGTTAGCCAAGAGACCCAGTACTTC. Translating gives CAIRGTSGVSQETQYF.

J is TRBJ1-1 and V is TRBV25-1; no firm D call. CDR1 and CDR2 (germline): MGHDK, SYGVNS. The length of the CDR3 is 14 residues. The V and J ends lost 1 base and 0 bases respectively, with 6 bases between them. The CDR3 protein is CASSESRVNTEAFF. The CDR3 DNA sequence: TGTGCCAGCAGTGAATCGAGGGTGAACACTGAAGCTTTCTTT. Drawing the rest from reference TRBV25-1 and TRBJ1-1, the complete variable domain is EADIYQTPRYLVIGTGKKITLECSQTMGHDKMYWYQQDPGMELHLIHYSYGVNSTEKGDLSSESTVSRIRTEHFPLTLESARPSHTSQYLCASSESRVNTEAFFGQGTRLTVV.

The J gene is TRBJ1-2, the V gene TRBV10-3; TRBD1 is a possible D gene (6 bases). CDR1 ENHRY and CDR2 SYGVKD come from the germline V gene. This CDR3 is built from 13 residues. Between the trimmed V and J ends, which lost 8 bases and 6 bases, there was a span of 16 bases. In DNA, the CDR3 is TGTGCCATCGCTGACAGGAACTTTAATGGCTACACCTTC. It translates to CAIADRNFNGYTF.

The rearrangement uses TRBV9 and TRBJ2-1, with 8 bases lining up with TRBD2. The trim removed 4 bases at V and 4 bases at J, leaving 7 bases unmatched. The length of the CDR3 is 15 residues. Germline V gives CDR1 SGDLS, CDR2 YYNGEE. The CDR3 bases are TGTGCCAGCAGCTCCCCGACTAGCGTTTACAATGAGCAGTTCTTC. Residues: CASSSPTSVYNEQFF.

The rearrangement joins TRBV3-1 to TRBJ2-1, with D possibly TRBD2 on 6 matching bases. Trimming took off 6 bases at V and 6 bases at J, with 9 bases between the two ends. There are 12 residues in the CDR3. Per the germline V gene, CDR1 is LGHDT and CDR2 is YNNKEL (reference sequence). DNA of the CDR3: TGTGCCAGCAGTCGGGACTTCAATGAGCAGTTCTTC. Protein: CASSRDFNEQFF.

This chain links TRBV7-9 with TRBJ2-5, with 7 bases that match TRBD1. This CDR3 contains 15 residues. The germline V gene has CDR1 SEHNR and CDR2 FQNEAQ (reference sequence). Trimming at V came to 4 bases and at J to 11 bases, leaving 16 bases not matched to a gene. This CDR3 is CASSSQGVVYNEQYF. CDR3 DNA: TGTGCCAGCAGCTCCCAGGGGGTTGTCTACAATGAGCAGTACTTC.

The CDR3 region is CASTSAGGLLYF. In DNA form, the CDR3 reads TGTGCCAGCACCTCCGCGGGGGGACTATTGTACTTC. This sequence joins TRBV2 and TRBJ2-7; 8 bases agree with TRBD2. Germline CDR1 and CDR2: SNHLY and FYNNEI. CDR3 length: 12 residues. V lost 7 bases and J lost 12; bases outside the gene matches: 11.

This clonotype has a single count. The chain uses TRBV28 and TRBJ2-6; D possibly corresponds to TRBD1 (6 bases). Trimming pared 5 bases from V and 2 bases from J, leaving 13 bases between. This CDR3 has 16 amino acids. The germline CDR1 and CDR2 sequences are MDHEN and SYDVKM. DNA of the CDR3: TGTGCCAGCAGTCCTTCCCCAGGGGCTGGGGCCAACGTCCTGACTTTC. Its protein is CASSPSPGAGANVLTF.

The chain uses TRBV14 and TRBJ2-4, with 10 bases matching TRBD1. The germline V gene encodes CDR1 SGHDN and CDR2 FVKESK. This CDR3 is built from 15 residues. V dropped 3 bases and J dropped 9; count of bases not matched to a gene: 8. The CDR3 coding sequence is TGTGCCAGCAGCCACGGACAGGGGGATCGAGGCATTCAGTACTTC. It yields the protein CASSHGQGDRGIQYF.